This T cell receptor (beta chain) was captured by sequencing in a study of tumor and adjacent non-tumor tissue in lung cancer. TCRbeta libraries were built with three rounds of nested PCR, modified from ARM-PCR. TCRdb reprocessed the multiplex PCR reads with MiXCR, giving one entry per CDR3 protein. This sample carries about 100,000 distinct CDR3 sequences, 65% of them seen once, and the ten largest clones take around 19%. A remark on this clonotype: Possible read error: a much larger clone is one base away.

The template was RNA from unsorted bulk tissue. More than 3 cm separated this lung sample from the edge of the tumor. This TCR was sampled from a young man with non-small cell lung cancer. Sequencing used distant non-tumor lung tissue.

CDR3 sequence reads: CASSQDYAQQFF. CDR3 DNA sequence: TGCGCCAGCAGCCAGGACTACGCGCAGCAGTTCTTC. The chain carries TRBV4-1 and TRBJ2-1; D is possibly TRBD2 (6 bases). Trimming removed 3 bases at V and 11 bases at J, with 11 bases between. The CDR3 spans 12 residues. From germline, CDR1 is MGHRA and CDR2 YSYEKL.